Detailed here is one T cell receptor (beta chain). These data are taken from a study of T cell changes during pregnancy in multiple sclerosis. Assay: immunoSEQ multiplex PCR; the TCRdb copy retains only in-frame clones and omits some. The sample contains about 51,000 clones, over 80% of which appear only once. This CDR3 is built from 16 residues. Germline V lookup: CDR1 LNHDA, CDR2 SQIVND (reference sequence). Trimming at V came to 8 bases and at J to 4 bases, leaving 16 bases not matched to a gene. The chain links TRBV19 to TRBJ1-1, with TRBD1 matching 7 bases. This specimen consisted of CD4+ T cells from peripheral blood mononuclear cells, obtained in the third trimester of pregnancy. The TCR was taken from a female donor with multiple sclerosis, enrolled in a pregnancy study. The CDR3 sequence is CASRPKTGSAGTEAFF. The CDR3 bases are TGTGCCAGTCGACCCAAGACAGGGTCGGCAGGCACTGAAGCTTTCTTT.